These 11 T cell receptor beta chains share one sample of origin, sequenced in a study of blood T cell repertoires in COVID-19. Libraries were prepared by immunoSEQ multiplex PCR; TCRdb keeps only in-frame clonotypes and omits some of them. The sample lists approximately 150,000 clones, 70% to 80% occurring once. The sample comprised peripheral blood. The receptors come from a woman in her fifties or sixties with COVID-19, enrolled during active disease.

The sample holds a few counts of this clone. The V gene is TRBV5-1, the J gene TRBJ2-1; TRBD2 is a possible D gene (7 bases). The length of the CDR3 is 14 residues. Trimming left V 1 base short and J 12 bases short, with 17 bases between. Germline V gene lookup returns CDR1 SGHRS and CDR2 YFSETQ. This CDR3 reads CASSLSGGRLGQFF. The CDR3 DNA reads as TGCGCCAGCAGCTTGTCGGGGGGCAGGTTGGGGCAGTTCTTC.

The V and J genes are TRBV7-3 and TRBJ2-3; 7 bases agree with TRBD1. V was clipped by 3 bases and J by 5 bases; unmatched bases: 5. This CDR3 comprises 14 residues. The germline V gene has CDR1 SGHTA and CDR2 FQGTGA. CDR3 in amino acids: CASSFRDREDTQYF. CDR3 nucleotide sequence: TGTGCCAGCAGCTTTCGGGACAGAGAAGATACGCAGTATTTT.

This sequence joins TRBV18 and TRBJ2-2; D may be TRBD2 (5 bases). The CDR3 sequence is 17 residues long. V lost 0 bases and J lost 5, with 16 bases in between. Germline CDR1 is KGHSH and CDR2 is LQKENI. The CDR3 DNA reads as TGTGCCAGCTCACCACCGGACCCCCGGGGTGGTACCGGGGAGCTGTTTTTT. It yields the protein CASSPPDPRGGTGELFF.

J is TRBJ2-2 and V is TRBV7-9, with 11 bases fitting TRBD1. V was clipped by 2 bases and J by 4 bases; unmatched bases: 6. This CDR3 is 17 amino acids long. The germline CDR1 and CDR2 sequences are SEHNR and FQNEAQ (reference sequence). In nucleotides, the CDR3 is TGTGCCAGCAGCTTACCAGGACAGGGGGCCGGCACCGGGGAGCTGTTTTTT. Its protein product is CASSLPGQGAGTGELFF.

The chain combines TRBV5-1 with TRBJ2-2; 7 nucleotides agree with TRBD2. Per germline, CDR1 SGHRS and CDR2 YFSETQ. Trimming took 0 bases from V and 5 from J; bases not matched to a gene: 7. There are 16 residues in the CDR3. The CDR3 loop is CASSLEAGVETGELFF. In DNA, the CDR3 is TGCGCCAGCAGCTTGGAGGCGGGAGTAGAGACCGGGGAGCTGTTTTTT.

The chain couples TRBV5-1 to TRBJ2-7, with D perhaps matching TRBD1 (6 bases). Germline V gives CDR1 SGHRS, CDR2 YFSETQ. V lost 4 bases, J lost 4 bases, and 18 bases lay in between. The CDR3 covers 15 residues. CDR3 DNA: TGCGCCAGCAGCATCGGGACAACAGCCACTTACGAGCAGTACTTC. Its translation is CASSIGTTATYEQYF.

The CDR3 DNA reads TGTGCCAGCAGCGCGGGCCGGTATGTCGAGCAGTACTTC. Translated, it gives CASSAGRYVEQYF. V usage is TRBV7-2 and J usage is TRBJ2-7; D is perhaps TRBD2 (5 bases). The CDR3 is 13 amino acids. The ends were cut back, 5 bases at V and 6 bases at J, with 14 bases in the middle. Germline loops: CDR1 SGHTA, CDR2 FQGNSA. The full variable domain, with the rest looked up from reference TRBV7-2 and TRBJ2-7, is GAGVSQSPSNKVTEKGKDVELRCDPISGHTALYWYRQSLGQGLEFLIYFQGNSAPDKSGLPSDRFSAERTGGSVSTLTIQRTQQEDSAVYLCASSAGRYVEQYFGPGTRLTVT.

The V call is TRBV27, the J call TRBJ2-2; no clear D. V shed 0 bases and J shed 6 bases, with 14 bases lying between them. The germline V gene encodes CDR1 MNHEY and CDR2 SMNVEV (reference sequence). The CDR3 extends over 16 amino acids. The CDR3 DNA reads TGTGCCAGCAGTTTATCGCCTAGACGGTATCCCGGGGAGCTGTTTTTT. This codes for CASSLSPRRYPGELFF.

This rearrangement joins TRBV20-1 to TRBJ1-4; 11 nucleotides agree with TRBD1. This CDR3 region has 20 residues. Trimming cost V 3 bases and J 2 bases; bases outside gene matches: 17. CDR1 is DFQATT and CDR2 is SNEGSKA in the germline V gene (reference sequence). CDR3 sequence: CSASGDRVVGQGATNEKLFF. The CDR3 DNA follows: TGCAGTGCTAGTGGAGACCGAGTGGTCGGACAGGGGGCCACTAATGAAAAACTGTTTTTT.

The chain combines TRBV19 with TRBJ2-5; TRBD2 is a possible D gene (6 bases). Germline V gives CDR1 LNHDA, CDR2 SQIVND (reference sequence). The CDR3 is made up of 14 amino acids. V lost 5 bases and J 5 bases, leaving 15 bases between the germline ends. The CDR3: CASSWASEGETQYF. In DNA, the CDR3 is TGTGCCAGTAGTTGGGCTAGCGAGGGGGAGACCCAGTACTTC.

The chain recombines TRBV10-3 with TRBJ2-7; D perhaps matches TRBD1 (6 bases). Germline CDR1 and CDR2: ENHRY and SYGVKD. With 1 base removed from V and 8 bases from J, the gap between germline ends came to 18 bases. CDR3 length equals 15 residues. CDR3: CAISELRGTWEKQYV. The CDR3 region has the DNA TGTGCCATCAGTGAGTTAAGGGGGACCTGGGAAAAGCAGTACGTC.